The 13 T cell receptor beta chains reported below all come from one sample, sequenced in a study of blood T cell repertoires in COVID-19. Data came from immunoSEQ multiplex PCR; TCRdb stores just in-frame clones and leaves some out. Here the sample spans about 280,000 clones, 75% to 90% being singletons. Sequenced sample: peripheral blood. Receptors originate from a woman aged 40 to 50 who had recovered from COVID-19.

The chain joins TRBV3-1 (or the pseudogene TRBV3-2) to TRBJ2-1; 9 nucleotides agree with TRBD2. The junction had 7 bases not matched to a gene; V was cut back by 6 bases and J by 7 bases. Germline V gene data show CDR1 as LGHDT and CDR2 as YNNKEL (reference sequence). The CDR3 extends over 14 amino acids. This CDR3 is CASSQREARNEQFF. The CDR3 DNA is TGTGCCAGCAGTCAGCGGGAGGCCCGAAATGAGCAGTTCTTC.

The V gene is TRBV19, the J gene TRBJ1-1, with 12 bases matching TRBD1. This CDR3 is built from 17 residues. Trimming at V came to 3 bases and at J to 5 bases, leaving 10 bases not matched to a gene. Germline CDR1 LNHDA, CDR2 SQIVND (reference sequence). The CDR3 protein is CASSMSRGQGAWTEAFF. The CDR3 nucleotides are TGTGCCAGTAGTATGTCTAGGGGACAGGGGGCGTGGACTGAAGCTTTCTTT.

The chain carries TRBV18 and TRBJ2-1, with 7 bases matching TRBD2. The CDR3 spans 18 residues. Germline V gene lookup returns CDR1 KGHSH and CDR2 LQKENI. The V and J ends lost 1 base and 7 bases, in that order; junction bases with no gene match: 16. CDR3 residues: CASSPRLIAGPTPNEQFF. CDR3 nucleotide sequence: TGTGCCAGCTCACCACGACTCATAGCGGGCCCCACTCCTAATGAGCAGTTCTTC. The variable domain in full, completed from reference TRBV18 and TRBJ2-1, reads NAGVMQNPRHLVRRRGQEARLRCSPMKGHSHVYWYRQLPEEGLKFMVYLQKENIIDESGMPKERFSAEFPKEGPSILRIQQVVRGDSAAYFCASSPRLIAGPTPNEQFFGPGTRLTVL.

This chain connects TRBV6-5 to TRBJ2-7; TRBD2 matches at 10 bases. The trim removed 2 bases at V and 3 bases at J, leaving 4 bases unmatched. This CDR3 is built from 15 residues. Germline V gene lookup returns CDR1 MNHEY and CDR2 SVGAGI. The CDR3 spells CASSYGLAGGYEQYF. The CDR3 bases are TGTGCCAGCAGTTACGGGTTAGCGGGGGGCTACGAGCAGTACTTC.

The chain employs TRBV7-9 and TRBJ2-1, with 13 nucleotides matching TRBD2. Germline V gene sequence: CDR1 SEHNR, CDR2 FQNEAQ (reference sequence). V lost 3 bases, J lost 5 bases, and 4 bases stayed unmatched. The CDR3 consists of 16 residues. For the CDR3, the DNA is TGTGCCAGCAGCTTCGGGACTAGCGGGGCTGACAATGAGCAGTTCTTC. Protein: CASSFGTSGADNEQFF.

This chain uses TRBV4-2 with TRBJ2-7, with TRBD2 identical over 8 bases. Germline assignment: CDR1 LGHNA and CDR2 YNFKEQ. This CDR3 region has 16 residues. Unmatched junction bases numbered 5, after V lost 0 bases and J lost 1 base. The CDR3 nucleotides are TGTGCCAGCAGCCAAGATCCGAGCGGGAGATCCTACGAGCAGTACTTC. It specifies CASSQDPSGRSYEQYF.

The sample holds one count of this clone. The genes are TRBV7-3 and TRBJ2-1, with D tentatively TRBD2 (6 bases). V was shortened by 5 bases and J by 4 bases, with 15 bases between the two germline ends. This CDR3 comprises 15 residues. Per germline, CDR1 SGHTA and CDR2 FQGTGA. CDR3 sequence: CASSAAGTSYNEQFF. The CDR3 nucleotides are TGTGCCAGCAGCGCGGCCGGGACTTCTTACAATGAGCAGTTCTTC.

The gene calls are TRBV10-3 and TRBJ2-1; 8 bases align to TRBD1. Germline trimming cut 6 bases from V and 6 bases from J; bases unmatched to any gene: 7. The CDR3 runs to 14 residues. Germline values: CDR1 ENHRY, CDR2 SYGVKD. DNA for the CDR3: TGTGCCATCAGCAGAACAGGGGGGCTCAATGAGCAGTTCTTC. Translated: CAISRTGGLNEQFF.

A few counts support this clone. The J gene is TRBJ1-1, the V gene TRBV4-2; 7 nucleotides match TRBD1. Germline V gene lookup returns CDR1 LGHNA and CDR2 YNFKEQ. This CDR3 is 15 amino acids long. The J segment lost 0 bases and the V segment lost 4 bases, leaving 5 bases of the junction unmatched. The CDR3 coding sequence is TGTGCCAGCAGCCCCAAGACAGGGATGAACACTGAAGCTTTCTTT. Translating gives CASSPKTGMNTEAFF.

This clone was picked up one time. V is TRBV7-3 and J is TRBJ2-3; weak D call: TRBD2 (6 bases). Germline V CDR1 and CDR2: SGHTA, FQGTGA. The CDR3 loop spans 15 amino acids. The V and J ends lost 4 bases and 0 bases respectively, with 11 bases between them. The CDR3 nucleotides read TGTGCCAGCAGCTATAGCGGTGGGAGCACAGATACGCAGTATTTT. It is translated as CASSYSGGSTDTQYF.

The chain employs TRBV9 and TRBJ2-7; a possible D gene is TRBD2 (6 bases). The length of the CDR3 is 16 residues. V was cut by 0 bases and J by 5 bases, with 18 bases left in between. Germline values: CDR1 SGDLS, CDR2 YYNGEE. The CDR3: CASSVGLAGPWNEQYF. CDR3 DNA sequence: TGTGCCAGCAGCGTAGGTCTCGCGGGGCCTTGGAACGAGCAGTACTTC.

The rearrangement uses TRBV5-4 and TRBJ1-1; 10 positions agree with TRBD1. CDR3 size: 16 residues. V was clipped by 4 bases and J by 0 bases; unmatched bases: 6. Germline loops: CDR1 SGHNT, CDR2 YYREEE (reference sequence). CDR3 nucleotides: TGTGCCAGCAGCCTGCCCGGGACAGGGGTGAACACTGAAGCTTTCTTT. Its translation is CASSLPGTGVNTEAFF.

This clone was seen just once. The chain links TRBV15 to TRBJ2-7; possible D gene TRBD2, 5 bases. The CDR3 is 16 residues long. V dropped 1 base and J dropped 3 bases, with 16 bases sitting between them. The germline V gene has CDR1 LNHNV and CDR2 YYDKDF (reference sequence). For the CDR3, the DNA is TGTGCCACCAGCAGAGTTCTTGGGAGTATAAGCTACGAGCAGTACTTC. It encodes CATSRVLGSISYEQYF.